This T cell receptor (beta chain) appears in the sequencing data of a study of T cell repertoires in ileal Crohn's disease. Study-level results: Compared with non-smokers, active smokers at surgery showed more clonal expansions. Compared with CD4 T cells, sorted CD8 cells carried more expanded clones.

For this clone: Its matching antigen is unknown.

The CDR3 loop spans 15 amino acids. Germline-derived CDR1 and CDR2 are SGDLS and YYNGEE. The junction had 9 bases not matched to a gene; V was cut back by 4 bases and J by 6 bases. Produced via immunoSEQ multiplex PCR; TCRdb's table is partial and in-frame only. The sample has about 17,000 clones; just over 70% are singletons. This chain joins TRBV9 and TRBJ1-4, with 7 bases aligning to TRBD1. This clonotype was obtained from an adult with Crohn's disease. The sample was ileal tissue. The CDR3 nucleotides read TGTGCCAGCAGCCCTTTCACAGGGGTCGATGAAAAACTGTTTTTT. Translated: CASSPFTGVDEKLFF. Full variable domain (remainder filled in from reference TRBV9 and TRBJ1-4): DSGVTQTPKHLITATGQRVTLRCSPRSGDLSVYWYQQSLDQGLQFLIQYYNGEERAKGNILERFSAQQFPDLHSELNLSSLELGDSALYFCASSPFTGVDEKLFFGSGTQLSVL.